This T cell receptor beta chain derives from a study of blood T cells in healthy people across ages. About this clonotype: Its antigen remains unidentified.

CDR1 and CDR2 from the germline V gene are SGDLS and YYNGEE. V lost 4 bases to trimming and J lost 9 bases; unmatched junction nucleotides: 7. This CDR3 contains 14 residues. Then a second PCR, running roughly 7 to 11 cycles, was carried out with a sample-barcoded 5' primer and a J-beta primer mix. From the 5' RACE reads, TCRdb called clonotypes with MiXCR, one entry per CDR3 protein. The table shows 790,000 or so distinct CDR3 sequences, with 46% occurring only once. Study observations and caveats: Samples with more naive T cells showed higher observed beta diversity. Age brought a roughly linear fall in TCR beta diversity measured per million T cells. Donors of long life had a larger count of naive CD4+ cells and greater diversity than aged donors. The donors' CMV status was not determined, possibly confounding changes in expanded clonotypes.

Sequenced input: blood. The sequence was collected from an older man in good health. This chain links TRBV9 with TRBJ2-1, with 10 positions matching TRBD2. The CDR3 nucleotides are TGTGCCAGCAGCTTGAGACTAGCGGGTAGTGAGCAGTTCTTC. Translating gives CASSLRLAGSEQFF.